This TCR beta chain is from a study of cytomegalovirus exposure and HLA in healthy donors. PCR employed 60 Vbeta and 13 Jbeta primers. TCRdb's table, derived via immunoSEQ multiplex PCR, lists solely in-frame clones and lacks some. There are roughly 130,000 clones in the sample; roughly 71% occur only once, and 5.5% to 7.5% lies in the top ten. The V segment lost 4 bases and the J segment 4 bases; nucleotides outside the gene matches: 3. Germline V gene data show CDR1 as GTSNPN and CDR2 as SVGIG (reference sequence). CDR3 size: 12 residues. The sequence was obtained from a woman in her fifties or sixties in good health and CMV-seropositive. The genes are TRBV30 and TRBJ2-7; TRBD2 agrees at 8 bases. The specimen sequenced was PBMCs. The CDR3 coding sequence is TGTGCCTGGACCAGCGGGGGTTACGAGCAGTACTTC. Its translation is CAWTSGGYEQYF.